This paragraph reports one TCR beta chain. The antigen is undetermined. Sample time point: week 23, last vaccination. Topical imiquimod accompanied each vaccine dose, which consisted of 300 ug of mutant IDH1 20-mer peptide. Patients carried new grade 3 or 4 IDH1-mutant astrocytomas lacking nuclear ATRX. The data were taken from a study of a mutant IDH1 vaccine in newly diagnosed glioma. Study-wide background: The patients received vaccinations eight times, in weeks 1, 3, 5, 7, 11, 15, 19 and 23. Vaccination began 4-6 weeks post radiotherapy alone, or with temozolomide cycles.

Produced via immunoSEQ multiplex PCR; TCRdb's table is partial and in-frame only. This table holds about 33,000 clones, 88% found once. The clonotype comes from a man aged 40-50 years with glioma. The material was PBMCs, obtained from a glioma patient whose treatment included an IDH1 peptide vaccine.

The CDR3 protein is CASSLQGASTGELFF. CDR3 nucleotides: TGTGCCAGCAGCTTACAGGGGGCGAGCACCGGGGAGCTGTTTTTT. This chain connects TRBV5-6 to TRBJ2-2; the match to TRBD1 covers 9 bases. This CDR3 is built from 15 residues. The junction had 3 bases not matched to a gene; V was cut back by 2 bases and J by 4 bases. CDR1 is SGHDT and CDR2 is YYEEEE in the germline V gene.